This TCR beta chain was captured by sequencing in a study of cytomegalovirus exposure and HLA in healthy donors. The wider study: Early on, a data release was issued that held approximately 92 million unique TCRs from HLA-typed donors.

Primers: 60 Vbeta forward and 13 Jbeta reverse. The method was immunoSEQ multiplex PCR; TCRdb's version includes in-frame clones alone and lacks a portion of them. Here the sample spans 130,000 to 150,000 clones, about 80% being singletons. The sample holds a few counts of this clone. The antigen is unknown. Whole-study findings and limits: TCR beta chains numbering some 160 were designated cytomegalovirus-associated.

V shed 7 bases and J 3 bases; nucleotides not matched to a gene: 10. The CDR3 totals 14 residues. Germline CDR1 and CDR2: SQVTM and ANQGSEA. The chain carries TRBV29-1 and TRBJ2-7, with 9 bases fitting TRBD1. This clonotype originated in a man aged 30-40 years in good health and CMV-seronegative. The sample taken for sequencing was PBMCs. The CDR3 region is CSGWTGAPLYEQYF. The CDR3 DNA sequence: TGCAGCGGTTGGACAGGGGCTCCCCTCTACGAGCAGTACTTC.